These T cell receptor beta chains were read from a single sample in a study of blood T cell repertoires in COVID-19. Sequencing was performed with immunoSEQ multiplex PCR; in TCRdb, only in-frame clones are kept and a portion is missing. The sample gives 150,000 or so clones, more than 70% of which show up once; roughly 7% is in the top ten. The source material was peripheral blood. Receptor source: a man aged 50-59 years with active or convalescent COVID-19. CDR3s include the opening cysteine and the closing phenylalanine or tryptophan. The D gene is left open where the match is weak. Where a row states a size, it is once, few, many or the class of an expanded clone; other rows omit it.

v_call: TRBV24-1
clone_size: NA
j_call: TRBJ2-7
d_call: NA
cdr3_nt: TGTGCCACCAGTGAGGCGGTGTCCTACGAGCAGTACTTC
cdr3_aa: CATSEAVSYEQYF

v_call: TRBV7-9
clone_size: NA
j_call: TRBJ2-5
d_call: TRBD2
cdr3_nt: TGTGCCAGCAGGCCGGGACTAGCGGGGACCATAGGGACCCAGTACTTC
cdr3_aa: CASRPGLAGTIGTQYF

v_call: TRBV6-1
clone_size: few
j_call: TRBJ2-7
d_call: TRBD2
cdr3_nt: TGTGCCAGCAGTGTCGGTGTAGCGGGAGTTAACCGTCTCGAGCAGTACTTC
cdr3_aa: CASSVGVAGVNRLEQYF

v_call: TRBV6-1
clone_size: NA
j_call: TRBJ2-3
d_call: TRBD2
cdr3_nt: TGTGCCAGCAGTGAATACGGGACTAGGTCCCCAGATACGCAGTATTTT
cdr3_aa: CASSEYGTRSPDTQYF

v_call: TRBV9
clone_size: NA
j_call: TRBJ2-2
d_call: TRBD1
cdr3_nt: TGTGCCAGCAGCGTAGACAGGGGTTCATACACCGGGGAGCTGTTTTTT
cdr3_aa: CASSVDRGSYTGELFF

v_call: TRBV24-1
clone_size: few
j_call: TRBJ2-2
d_call: NA
cdr3_nt: TGTGCCACCAGTGATTGGGGCCTGAACACCGGGGAGCTGTTTTTT
cdr3_aa: CATSDWGLNTGELFF

v_call: TRBV7-8
clone_size: NA
j_call: TRBJ2-2
d_call: TRBD2
cdr3_nt: TGTGCCAGCAGCTTACCCGTAACTAGCGGGTCGACCGGGGAGCTGTTTTTT
cdr3_aa: CASSLPVTSGSTGELFF

v_call: TRBV11-2
clone_size: NA
j_call: TRBJ2-7
d_call: NA
cdr3_nt: TGTGCCAGCAGCTTAGTGACTAGGGCCTACGAGCAGTACTTC
cdr3_aa: CASSLVTRAYEQYF

v_call: TRBV2
clone_size: NA
j_call: TRBJ2-1
d_call: TRBD2
cdr3_nt: TGTGCCAGCAGTGAAGTGCTAGCGGGGGGGCTCAATGAGCAGTTCTTC
cdr3_aa: CASSEVLAGGLNEQFF

v_call: TRBV3-1/TRBV3-2
clone_size: NA
j_call: TRBJ2-5
d_call: TRBD2
cdr3_nt: TGTGCCAGCAGCCAAGGGACTAGCGGGACGGAGACCCAGTACTTC
cdr3_aa: CASSQGTSGTETQYF

v_call: TRBV4-1
clone_size: NA
j_call: TRBJ2-1
d_call: NA
cdr3_nt: TGCGCCAGCAGCCTGACTGATAGCTCCTACAATGAGCAGTTCTTC
cdr3_aa: CASSLTDSSYNEQFF

v_call: TRBV18
clone_size: NA
j_call: TRBJ2-5
d_call: TRBD1
cdr3_nt: TGTGCCAGCTCACTGACGACAGGGGCCCAAGAGACCCAGTACTTC
cdr3_aa: CASSLTTGAQETQYF

v_call: TRBV5-8
clone_size: NA
j_call: TRBJ1-2
d_call: NA
cdr3_nt: TGTGCCAGCAGCTTGGCCGGGATCGAGAGCTACACCTTC
cdr3_aa: CASSLAGIESYTF

v_call: TRBV3-1/TRBV3-2
clone_size: NA
j_call: TRBJ2-1
d_call: TRBD2
cdr3_nt: TGTGCCAGCAGCCAAGGCCTAGCGGGGTGGTTCTTC
cdr3_aa: CASSQGLAGWFF

v_call: TRBV6-5
clone_size: few
j_call: TRBJ2-5
d_call: TRBD1
cdr3_nt: TGTGCCAGCAGTAGCTGGGACAGACAAGAGACCCAGTACTTC
cdr3_aa: CASSSWDRQETQYF

v_call: TRBV2
clone_size: NA
j_call: TRBJ2-5
d_call: TRBD2
cdr3_nt: TGTGCCAGCAGTGCGGCTAGCGGGGTCCTAACTAAAGAGACCCAGTACTTC
cdr3_aa: CASSAASGVLTKETQYF

v_call: TRBV6-5
clone_size: NA
j_call: TRBJ1-1
d_call: NA
cdr3_nt: TGTGCCACCCCCGCGGACAGGAACACTGAAGCTTTCTTT
cdr3_aa: CATPADRNTEAFF

v_call: TRBV5-1
clone_size: NA
j_call: TRBJ2-2
d_call: TRBD1
cdr3_nt: TGCGCCAGCAGCTTGGCTCAGGGGGCATACACCGGGGAGCTGTTTTTT
cdr3_aa: CASSLAQGAYTGELFF

v_call: TRBV5-1
clone_size: NA
j_call: TRBJ2-1
d_call: TRBD2
cdr3_nt: TGCGCCAGCAGCTCCCAGACTAGCGGAGGCAATGAGCAGTTCTTC
cdr3_aa: CASSSQTSGGNEQFF

v_call: TRBV9
clone_size: NA
j_call: TRBJ2-7
d_call: TRBD1
cdr3_nt: TGTGCCAGCAGCGCACACCCGGGACAGGGGAAACACGAGCAGTACTTC
cdr3_aa: CASSAHPGQGKHEQYF

v_call: TRBV11-2
clone_size: NA
j_call: TRBJ1-6
d_call: TRBD1
cdr3_nt: TGTGCCAGCAGCGTAGAGTGGGGTTGGGCAGGGGGCTTGGGTAATTCACCCCTCCACTTT
cdr3_aa: CASSVEWGWAGGLGNSPLHF

v_call: TRBV5-1
clone_size: few
j_call: TRBJ2-2
d_call: TRBD2
cdr3_nt: TGCGCCAGCAGCTCGGGAAGCGGGGCGAACACCGGGGAGCTGTTTTTT
cdr3_aa: CASSSGSGANTGELFF

v_call: TRBV27
clone_size: NA
j_call: TRBJ1-6
d_call: NA
cdr3_nt: TGTGCCAGCAGTTTATCGGCCGGGTCCTATAATTCACCCCTCCACTTT
cdr3_aa: CASSLSAGSYNSPLHF

v_call: TRBV18
clone_size: NA
j_call: TRBJ2-7
d_call: TRBD2
cdr3_nt: TGTGCCAGCTCACCTGGGACTAGCGGGAATTACGAGCAGTACTTC
cdr3_aa: CASSPGTSGNYEQYF

v_call: TRBV10-2
clone_size: NA
j_call: TRBJ2-1
d_call: TRBD2
cdr3_nt: TGCGCCAGCAGGGGAACTAGCGGGAGGGCCAGTGAGCAGTTCTTC
cdr3_aa: CASRGTSGRASEQFF

v_call: TRBV5-5
clone_size: NA
j_call: TRBJ2-7
d_call: TRBD1
cdr3_nt: TGTGCCAGCAGCTGGACAGGGGGCCTAAGCTCCTACGAGCAGTACTTC
cdr3_aa: CASSWTGGLSSYEQYF

v_call: TRBV12-5
clone_size: NA
j_call: TRBJ2-1
d_call: TRBD2
cdr3_nt: TGTGCTAGTGGAAACCCAAGCGGGAGGGCGAACAATGAGCAGTTCTTC
cdr3_aa: CASGNPSGRANNEQFF